In this sample, the clone carrying this TCR beta chain turned up many times. Its antigen remains unidentified. These data belong to a study of neurological immune-mediated disorders. Findings of the study overall: Patients with HTLV-1-associated myelopathy had the highest level of TCR clonal expansion, whereas patients with multiple sclerosis had the lowest level, falling beneath the level found in healthy controls. Across subjects, expanded clones had no CDR3 amino acid sequences in common, pointing to private repertoires in all groups.

This CDR3 has 15 residues. V dropped 6 bases and J dropped 3; count of bases not matched to a gene: 9. In germline, CDR1 is MNHEY, CDR2 SVGAGI. Synthesis of cDNA was accomplished via 5'RACE employing 10-nucleotide random UMIs. Sequencing runs each generated in excess of 180 million TCR-beta sequences derived from 15-18 subjects. MiXCR was run by TCRdb on the 5' RACE reads, yielding one entry per CDR3 protein. The sample records more than 75,000 distinct CDR3 sequences, approximately 10% being singletons. Sequencing was done on a sample of PBMCs. The source of this sequence is a man between 35 and 55 years old in good health. V gene TRBV6-5 combines with J gene TRBJ2-7, with 9 bases fitting TRBD2. The CDR3 loop reads CASRPQREDFYEQYF. CDR3 coding DNA: TGTGCCAGCAGACCACAGCGGGAGGATTTCTACGAGCAGTACTTC.